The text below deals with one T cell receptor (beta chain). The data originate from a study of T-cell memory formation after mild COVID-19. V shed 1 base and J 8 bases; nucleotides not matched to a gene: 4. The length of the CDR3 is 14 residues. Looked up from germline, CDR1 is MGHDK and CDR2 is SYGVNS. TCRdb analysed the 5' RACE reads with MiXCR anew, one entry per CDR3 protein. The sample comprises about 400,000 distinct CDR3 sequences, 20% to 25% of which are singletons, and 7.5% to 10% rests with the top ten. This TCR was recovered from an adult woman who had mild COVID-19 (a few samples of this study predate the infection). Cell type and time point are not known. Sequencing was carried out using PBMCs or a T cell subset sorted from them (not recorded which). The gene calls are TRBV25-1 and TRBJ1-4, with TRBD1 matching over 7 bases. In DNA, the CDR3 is TGTGCCAGCAGTGAATTCGACAGGGACGAAAAACTGTTTTTT. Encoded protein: CASSEFDRDEKLFF.